This TCR beta chain is from a study of monozygotic twins with inflammatory bowel disease. Added by template switching were UMIs that each held a 6-nucleotide sample barcode. TCRdb reprocessed the 5' RACE reads; each CDR3 protein has one entry and no DNA is given. The listing records about 330,000 distinct CDR3 sequences. Regarding the study as a whole: Limited power may explain why concordant and discordant twins showed no difference in repertoire similarity. Healthy co-twins had higher TCRbeta inverse Simpson diversity than their IBD twins. The authors could not tell different T cell subtypes apart.

The CDR3 is 16 amino acids. As regards this clonotype: The antigen is undetermined.

What was sequenced was blood. The clonotype originates from a human donor with ulcerative colitis or Crohn's disease, or a healthy co-twin of an affected twin (not recorded which). This sequence joins TRBV12-3 or TRBV12-4 and TRBJ1-1; TCRdb's D gene call, TRBD1, goes unchecked for lack of DNA. The CDR3 here is CASSLIRQLSNTEAFF.